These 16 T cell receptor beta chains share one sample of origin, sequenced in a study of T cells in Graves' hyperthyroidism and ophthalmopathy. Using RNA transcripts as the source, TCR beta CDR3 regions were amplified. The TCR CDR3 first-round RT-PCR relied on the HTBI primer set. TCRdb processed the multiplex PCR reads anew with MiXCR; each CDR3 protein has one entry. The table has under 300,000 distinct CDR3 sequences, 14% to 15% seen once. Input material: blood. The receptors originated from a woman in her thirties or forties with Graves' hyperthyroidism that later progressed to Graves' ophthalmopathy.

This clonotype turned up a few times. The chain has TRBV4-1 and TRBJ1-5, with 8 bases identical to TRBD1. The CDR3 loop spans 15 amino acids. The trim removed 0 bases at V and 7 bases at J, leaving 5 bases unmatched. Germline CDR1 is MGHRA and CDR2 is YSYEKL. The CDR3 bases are TGCGCCAGCAGCCAAGACGGACAGGGTGGCCAGCCCCAGCATTTT. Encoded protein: CASSQDGQGGQPQHF.

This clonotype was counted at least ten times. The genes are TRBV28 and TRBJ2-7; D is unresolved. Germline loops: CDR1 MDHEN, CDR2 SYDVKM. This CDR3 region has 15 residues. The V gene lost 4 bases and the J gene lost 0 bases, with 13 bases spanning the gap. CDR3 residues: CASSSRRSLSYEQYF. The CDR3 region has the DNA TGTGCCAGCAGTTCCCGGCGCTCCCTCTCCTACGAGCAGTACTTC.

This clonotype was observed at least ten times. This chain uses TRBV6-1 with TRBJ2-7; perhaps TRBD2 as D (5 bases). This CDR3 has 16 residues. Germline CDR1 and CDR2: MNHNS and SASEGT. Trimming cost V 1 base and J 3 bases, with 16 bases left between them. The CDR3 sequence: CASSEGLSGVYYEQYF. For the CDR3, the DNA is TGTGCCAGCAGTGAAGGCCTCTCCGGGGTTTACTACGAGCAGTACTTC.

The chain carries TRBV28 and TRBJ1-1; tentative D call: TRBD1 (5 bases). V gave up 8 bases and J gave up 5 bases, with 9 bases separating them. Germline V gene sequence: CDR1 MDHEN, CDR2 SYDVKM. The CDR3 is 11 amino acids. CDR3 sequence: CASGAATEAFF. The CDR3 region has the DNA TGTGCCAGCGGGGCAGCAACTGAAGCTTTCTTT.

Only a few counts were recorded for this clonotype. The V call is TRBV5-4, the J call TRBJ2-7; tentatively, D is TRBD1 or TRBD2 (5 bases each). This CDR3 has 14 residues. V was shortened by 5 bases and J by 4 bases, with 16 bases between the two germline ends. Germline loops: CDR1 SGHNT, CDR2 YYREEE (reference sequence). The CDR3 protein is CASSLWGSPYEQYF. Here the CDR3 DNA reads TGTGCCAGCAGTCTTTGGGGGTCGCCTTACGAGCAGTACTTC.

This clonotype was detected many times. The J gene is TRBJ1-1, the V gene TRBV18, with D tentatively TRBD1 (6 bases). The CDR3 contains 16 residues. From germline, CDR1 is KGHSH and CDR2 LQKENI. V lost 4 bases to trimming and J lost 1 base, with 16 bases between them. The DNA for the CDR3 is TGTGCCAGCTCACAACGCTGGGAGGGGGAGAACACTGAAGCTTTCTTT. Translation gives CASSQRWEGENTEAFF.

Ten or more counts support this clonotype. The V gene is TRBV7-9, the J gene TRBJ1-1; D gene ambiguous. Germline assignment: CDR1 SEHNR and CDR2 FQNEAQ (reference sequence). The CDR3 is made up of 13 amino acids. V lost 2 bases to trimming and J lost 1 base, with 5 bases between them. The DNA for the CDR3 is TGTGCCAGCAGCTTATTGTGGAACACTGAAGCTTTCTTT. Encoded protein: CASSLLWNTEAFF.

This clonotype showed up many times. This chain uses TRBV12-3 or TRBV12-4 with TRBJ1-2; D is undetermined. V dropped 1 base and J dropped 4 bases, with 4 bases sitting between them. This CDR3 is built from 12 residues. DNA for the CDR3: TGTGCCAGCAGTTTAGGGGCCTATGGCTACACCTTC. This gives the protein CASSLGAYGYTF.

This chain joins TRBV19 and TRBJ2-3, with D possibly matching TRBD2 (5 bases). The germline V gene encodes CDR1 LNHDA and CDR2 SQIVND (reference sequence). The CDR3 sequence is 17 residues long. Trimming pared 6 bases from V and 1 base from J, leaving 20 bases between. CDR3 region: CASRKRPTTFGTDTQYF. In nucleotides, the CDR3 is TGTGCCAGTAGAAAGCGGCCAACGACCTTCGGCACAGATACGCAGTATTTT.

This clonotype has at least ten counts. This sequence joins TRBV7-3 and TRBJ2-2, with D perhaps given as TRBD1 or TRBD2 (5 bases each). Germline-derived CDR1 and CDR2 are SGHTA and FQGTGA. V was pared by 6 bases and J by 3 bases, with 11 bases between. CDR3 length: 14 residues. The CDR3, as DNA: TGTGCCAGCAGTTCCGAGGGGTACACCGGGGAGCTGTTTTTT. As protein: CASSSEGYTGELFF.

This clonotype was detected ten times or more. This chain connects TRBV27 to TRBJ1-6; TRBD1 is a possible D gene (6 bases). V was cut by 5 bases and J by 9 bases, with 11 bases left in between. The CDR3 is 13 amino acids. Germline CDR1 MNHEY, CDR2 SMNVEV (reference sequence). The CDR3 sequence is CASSLSRGSPLHF. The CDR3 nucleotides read TGTGCCAGCAGTCTCTCCAGGGGTTCACCCCTCCACTTT.

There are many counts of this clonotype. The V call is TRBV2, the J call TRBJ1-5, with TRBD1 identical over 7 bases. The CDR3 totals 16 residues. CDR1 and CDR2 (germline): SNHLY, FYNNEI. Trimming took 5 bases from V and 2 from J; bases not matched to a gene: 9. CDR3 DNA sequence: TGTGCCAGCAGTCTACTGATCACAGGGGGCAATCAGCCCCAGCATTTT. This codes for CASSLLITGGNQPQHF.

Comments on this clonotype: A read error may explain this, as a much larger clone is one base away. The CDR3 bases are TGCAGCGGGGAGGCAGGTTTGGGGGACGGGGAGCCGTTTTTT. It yields the protein CSGEAGLGDGEPFF. This chain uses TRBV29-1 with TRBJ2-2; the D gene is possibly TRBD2 (6 bases). The germline CDR1 and CDR2 sequences are SQVTM and ANQGSEA. The CDR3 runs to 14 residues.

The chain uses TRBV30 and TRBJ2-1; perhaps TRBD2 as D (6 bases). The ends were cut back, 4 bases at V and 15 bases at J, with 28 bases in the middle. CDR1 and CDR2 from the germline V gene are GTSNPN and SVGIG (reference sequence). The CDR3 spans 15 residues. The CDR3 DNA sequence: TGTGCCTGGACCCCCGCACGGGAGAATGAGGTGGTTCGGTTCTTC. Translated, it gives CAWTPARENEVVRFF.

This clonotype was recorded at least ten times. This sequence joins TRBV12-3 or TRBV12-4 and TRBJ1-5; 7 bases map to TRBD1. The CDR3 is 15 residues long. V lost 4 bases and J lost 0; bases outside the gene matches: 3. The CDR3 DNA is TGTGCCAGCAGTTCCCAGGGGGATAGCAATCAGCCCCAGCATTTT. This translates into CASSSQGDSNQPQHF.

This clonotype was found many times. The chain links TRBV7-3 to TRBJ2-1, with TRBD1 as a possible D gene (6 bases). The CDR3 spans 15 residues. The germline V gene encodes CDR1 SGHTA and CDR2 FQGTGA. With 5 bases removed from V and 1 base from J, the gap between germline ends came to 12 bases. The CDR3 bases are TGTGCCAGCAGCAGATACAGGGCGTCCTACAATGAGCAGTTCTTC. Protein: CASSRYRASYNEQFF.